These T cell receptor beta chains were read from a single sample in a study of shared clonotypes between healthy human individuals. The assay was immunoSEQ multiplex PCR, and TCRdb's table has in-frame clones only and misses some. Here the sample spans about 500,000 clones, 75% to 80% being singletons. Sequencing used PBMCs. These receptor sequences come from a woman aged 40 to 49 in good health. Some clones in this sample may be carry-over from other donors' samples. Each CDR3 is given with its conserved first and last residue. A D gene is named only where the DNA matches it firmly. Clone size appears in some rows only: once, few, many, or a class for an expanded clone.

V: TRBV5-6
size: .
D: .
J: TRBJ1-2
CDR3: CASSFYGGWDYGYTF
DNA: TGTGCCAGCAGCTTTTACGGGGGCTGGGACTATGGCTACACCTTC

V: TRBV6-1
size: .
D: TRBD2
J: TRBJ2-1
CDR3: CASSWKREINEQFF
DNA: TGTGCCAGCAGTTGGAAGCGGGAGATCAATGAGCAGTTCTTC

V: TRBV7-8
size: .
D: TRBD2
J: TRBJ2-7
CDR3: CASSVQGGTSGRKEQYF
DNA: TGTGCCAGCAGCGTACAGGGAGGGACTAGCGGACGCAAAGAGCAGTACTTC

V: TRBV12-5
size: .
D: TRBD2
J: TRBJ2-7
CDR3: CASGLRTSSYEQYF
DNA: TGTGCTAGTGGTTTGCGGACTAGCAGTTACGAGCAGTACTTC

V: TRBV11-2
size: .
D: .
J: TRBJ2-4
CDR3: CASSQRVKNIQYF
DNA: TGTGCCAGCAGCCAACGGGTCAAAAACATTCAGTACTTC

V: TRBV5-4
size: few
D: .
J: TRBJ2-3
CDR3: CASSLPADTQYF
DNA: TGTGCCAGCAGCTTGCCCGCAGATACGCAGTATTTT

V: TRBV7-2
size: once
D: TRBD1
J: TRBJ1-3
CDR3: CASSRRTGLGNTIYF
DNA: TGTGCCAGCAGCCGTAGGACAGGGCTCGGAAACACCATATATTTT

V: TRBV18
size: .
D: .
J: TRBJ2-2
CDR3: CASSPRAQGPNTGELFF
DNA: TGTGCCAGCTCACCTCGGGCGCAGGGCCCGAACACCGGGGAGCTGTTTTTT

V: TRBV5-1
size: .
D: TRBD2
J: TRBJ2-1
CDR3: CASSSSGRAKGQFF
DNA: TGCGCCAGCAGCTCTAGCGGGAGGGCGAAGGGGCAGTTCTTC

V: TRBV25-1
size: .
D: TRBD1
J: TRBJ1-2
CDR3: CASSASLQGGNYGYTF
DNA: TGTGCCAGCAGTGCCTCACTACAGGGGGGGAACTATGGCTACACCTTC

V: TRBV27
size: .
D: .
J: TRBJ1-1
CDR3: CASSPRGLPNTEAFF
DNA: TGTGCCAGCAGTCCGAGGGGACTGCCGAACACTGAAGCTTTCTTT

V: TRBV14
size: .
D: TRBD1
J: TRBJ1-2
CDR3: CASSQGQGGDYGYTF
DNA: TGTGCCAGCAGCCAAGGACAGGGTGGGGACTATGGCTACACCTTC

V: TRBV5-1
size: .
D: TRBD2
J: TRBJ2-7
CDR3: CASSLREGPWEQYF
DNA: TGCGCCAGCAGCTTACGGGAGGGCCCGTGGGAGCAGTACTTC

V: TRBV7-9
size: .
D: TRBD2
J: TRBJ2-5
CDR3: CASSPQGLAEETQYF
DNA: TGTGCCAGCAGCCCTCAGGGACTAGCGGAAGAGACCCAGTACTTC

V: TRBV11-3
size: .
D: .
J: TRBJ1-2
CDR3: CASSSPSYGYTF
DNA: TGTGCCAGCAGCTCCCCGAGCTATGGCTACACCTTC

V: TRBV6-5
size: once
D: .
J: TRBJ2-3
CDR3: CASSYSASRDTQYF
DNA: TGTGCCAGCAGTTACTCTGCCTCCCGGGATACGCAGTATTTT

V: TRBV7-9
size: .
D: .
J: TRBJ1-4
CDR3: CASSSSGKISEELFF
DNA: TGTGCCAGCAGCTCGTCGGGGAAGATTAGTGAAGAACTGTTTTTT

V: TRBV19
size: .
D: .
J: TRBJ2-7
CDR3: CASSIGLVGAAEQYF
DNA: TGTGCCAGTAGTATAGGTCTCGTGGGGGCCGCCGAGCAGTACTTC

V: TRBV28
size: .
D: .
J: TRBJ2-1
CDR3: CASSLSLSYNEQFF
DNA: TGTGCCAGCAGTTTATCCCTCTCCTACAATGAGCAGTTCTTC

V: TRBV27
size: many
D: .
J: TRBJ2-7
CDR3: CASSLVPGIGGEQYF
DNA: TGTGCCAGCAGTTTAGTCCCAGGGATTGGAGGCGAGCAGTACTTC

V: TRBV19
size: .
D: .
J: TRBJ1-4
CDR3: CASRPEDGVNEKLFF
DNA: TGTGCCAGTAGACCTGAGGACGGTGTCAATGAAAAACTGTTTTTT

V: TRBV5-1
size: .
D: TRBD2
J: TRBJ2-3
CDR3: CASSTMGGNAADTQYF
DNA: TGCGCCAGCAGTACGATGGGGGGGAATGCAGCAGATACGCAGTATTTT

V: TRBV5-4
size: many
D: TRBD2
J: TRBJ2-5
CDR3: CASSRGVAEGETQYF
DNA: TGTGCCAGCAGCCGGGGGGTAGCGGAGGGGGAGACCCAGTACTTC

V: TRBV7-9
size: .
D: .
J: TRBJ2-3
CDR3: CASSLEYFGTDTQYF
DNA: TGTGCCAGCAGCTTAGAGTACTTCGGCACAGATACGCAGTATTTT

V: TRBV28
size: few
D: .
J: TRBJ2-7
CDR3: CASSSPTVYEQYF
DNA: TGTGCCAGCAGTTCCCCGACAGTTTACGAGCAGTACTTC

V: TRBV27
size: .
D: .
J: TRBJ1-3
CDR3: CASSWGRGNTIYF
DNA: TGTGCCAGCAGTTGGGGTAGGGGAAACACCATATATTTT

V: TRBV5-4
size: .
D: .
J: TRBJ1-3
CDR3: CASSSGHPNLGNTIYF
DNA: TGTGCCAGCAGCTCGGGCCACCCGAACCTTGGAAACACCATATATTTT

V: TRBV28
size: few
D: .
J: TRBJ2-2
CDR3: CASSGGIHSTGELFF
DNA: TGTGCCAGCAGTGGGGGGATACACTCAACCGGGGAGCTGTTTTTT

V: TRBV7-8
size: .
D: TRBD2
J: TRBJ2-1
CDR3: CASSSLAGEGYNEQFF
DNA: TGTGCCAGCAGCTCCTTGGCGGGAGAGGGGTACAATGAGCAGTTCTTC

V: TRBV7-2
size: .
D: .
J: TRBJ2-1
CDR3: CASSPESYEQFF
DNA: TGTGCCAGCAGCCCTGAGAGCTATGAGCAGTTCTTC

V: TRBV14
size: few
D: .
J: TRBJ2-2
CDR3: CASSQDYGTGELFF
DNA: TGTGCCAGCAGCCAAGATTACGGGACCGGGGAGCTGTTTTTT

V: TRBV6-1
size: medium-sized
D: TRBD1
J: TRBJ2-7
CDR3: CASSVTGEGPNEQYF
DNA: TGTGCCAGCAGTGTCACAGGGGAAGGACCTAACGAGCAGTACTTC